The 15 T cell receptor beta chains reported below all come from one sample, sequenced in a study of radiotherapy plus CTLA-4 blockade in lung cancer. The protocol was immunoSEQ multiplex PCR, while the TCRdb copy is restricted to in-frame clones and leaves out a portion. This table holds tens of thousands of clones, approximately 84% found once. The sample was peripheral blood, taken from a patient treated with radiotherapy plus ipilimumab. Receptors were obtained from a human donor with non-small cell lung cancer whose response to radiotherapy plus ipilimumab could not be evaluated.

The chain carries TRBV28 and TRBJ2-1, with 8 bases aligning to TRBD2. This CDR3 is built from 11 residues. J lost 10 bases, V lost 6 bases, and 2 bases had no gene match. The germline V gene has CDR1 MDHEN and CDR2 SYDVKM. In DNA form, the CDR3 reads TGTGCCAGCAGGAGACTAGCGGAGCAGTTCTTC. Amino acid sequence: CASRRLAEQFF.

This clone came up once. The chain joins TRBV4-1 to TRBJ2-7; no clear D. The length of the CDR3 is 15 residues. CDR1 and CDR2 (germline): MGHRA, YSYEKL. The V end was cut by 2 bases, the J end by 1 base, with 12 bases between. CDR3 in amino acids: CASSQPTTGSYEQYF. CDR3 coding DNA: TGCGCCAGCAGCCAACCGACGACTGGATCCTACGAGCAGTACTTC.

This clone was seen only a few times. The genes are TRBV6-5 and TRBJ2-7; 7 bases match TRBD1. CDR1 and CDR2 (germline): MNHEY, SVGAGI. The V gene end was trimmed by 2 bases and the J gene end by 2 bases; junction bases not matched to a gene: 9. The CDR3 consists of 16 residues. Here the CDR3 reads CASSYGGQGTAYEQYF. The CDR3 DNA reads TGTGCCAGCAGTTACGGTGGTCAGGGGACAGCCTACGAGCAGTACTTC.

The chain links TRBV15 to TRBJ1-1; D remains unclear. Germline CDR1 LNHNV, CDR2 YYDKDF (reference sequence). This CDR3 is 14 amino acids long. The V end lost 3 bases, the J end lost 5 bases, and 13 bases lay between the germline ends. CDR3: CATSRSGEWTEAFF. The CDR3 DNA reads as TGTGCCACCAGCAGGAGCGGGGAGTGGACTGAAGCTTTCTTT. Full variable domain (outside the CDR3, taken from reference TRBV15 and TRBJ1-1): DAMVIQNPRYQVTQFGKPVTLSCSQTLNHNVMYWYQQKSSQAPKLLFHYYDKDFNNEADTPDNFQSRRPNTSFCFLDIRSPGLGDTAMYLCATSRSGEWTEAFFGQGTRLTVV.

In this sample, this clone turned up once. CDR3 sequence reads: CASSEAGVADTQYF. The CDR3 DNA reads TGTGCCAGCAGCGAAGCGGGAGTAGCCGATACGCAGTATTTT. The chain combines TRBV7-2 with TRBJ2-3, with 8 nucleotides matching TRBD2. V was pared by 5 bases and J by 6 bases, with 7 bases of the junction left unmatched. There are 14 residues in the CDR3. Germline CDR1 and CDR2: SGHTA and FQGNSA.

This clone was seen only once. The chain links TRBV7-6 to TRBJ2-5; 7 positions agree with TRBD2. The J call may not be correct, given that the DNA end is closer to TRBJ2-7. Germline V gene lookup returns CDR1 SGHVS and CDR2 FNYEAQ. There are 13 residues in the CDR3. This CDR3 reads CASSFREGYEQYF. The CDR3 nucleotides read TGTGCCAGCAGCTTCAGGGAGGGCTACGAGCAGTACTTC.

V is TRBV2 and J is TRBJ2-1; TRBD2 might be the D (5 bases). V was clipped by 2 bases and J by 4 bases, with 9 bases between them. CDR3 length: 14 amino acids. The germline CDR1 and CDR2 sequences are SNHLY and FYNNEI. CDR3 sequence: CASSEIGGYNEQFF. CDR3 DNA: TGTGCCAGCAGTGAAATAGGCGGGTACAATGAGCAGTTCTTC.

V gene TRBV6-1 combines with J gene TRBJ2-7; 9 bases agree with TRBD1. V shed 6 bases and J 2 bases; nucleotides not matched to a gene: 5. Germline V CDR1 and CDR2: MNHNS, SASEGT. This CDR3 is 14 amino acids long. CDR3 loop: CASRVRTGAYEQYF. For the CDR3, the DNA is TGTGCCAGCAGGGTTCGGACAGGGGCCTACGAGCAGTACTTC.

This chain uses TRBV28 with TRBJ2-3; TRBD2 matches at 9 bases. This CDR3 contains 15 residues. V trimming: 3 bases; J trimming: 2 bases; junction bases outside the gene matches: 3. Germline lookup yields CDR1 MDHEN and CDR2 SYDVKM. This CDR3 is CASSLASGTTDTQYF. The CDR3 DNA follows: TGTGCCAGCAGTTTGGCTAGCGGGACCACAGATACGCAGTATTTT.

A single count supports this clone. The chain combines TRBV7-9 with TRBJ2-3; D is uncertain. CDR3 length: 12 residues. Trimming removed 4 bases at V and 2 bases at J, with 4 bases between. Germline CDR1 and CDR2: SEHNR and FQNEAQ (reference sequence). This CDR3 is CASSSHTDTQYF. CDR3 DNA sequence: TGTGCCAGCAGCTCCCACACAGATACGCAGTATTTT.

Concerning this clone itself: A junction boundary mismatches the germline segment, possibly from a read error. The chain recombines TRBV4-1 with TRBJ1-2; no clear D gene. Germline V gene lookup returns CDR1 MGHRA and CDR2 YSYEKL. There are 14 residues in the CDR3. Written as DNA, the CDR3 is TGCGCCAGCAACCAAGATGAGAGATTCTATGGCTACACCTTC. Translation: CASNQDERFYGYTF.

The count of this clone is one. The CDR3 spells CAISPGQSNTNYGYTF. The CDR3 nucleotides are TGTGCCATCAGCCCGGGACAGTCCAACACTAACTATGGCTACACCTTC. This chain uses TRBV10-3 with TRBJ1-2; TRBD1 matches at 7 bases. Germline V CDR1 and CDR2: ENHRY, SYGVKD. The CDR3 is 16 amino acids. J was trimmed by 0 bases and V by 6 bases; bases with no gene match: 10.

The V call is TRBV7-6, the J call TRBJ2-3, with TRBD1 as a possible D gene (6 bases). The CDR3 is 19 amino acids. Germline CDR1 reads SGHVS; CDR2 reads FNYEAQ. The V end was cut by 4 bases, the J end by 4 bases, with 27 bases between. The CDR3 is CASSWTAGASLDSPDTQYF. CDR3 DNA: TGTGCCAGCAGCTGGACGGCAGGGGCTTCGTTGGACTCCCCAGATACGCAGTATTTT. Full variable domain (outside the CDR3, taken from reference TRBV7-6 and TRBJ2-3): GAGVSQSPRYKVTKRGQDVALRCDPISGHVSLYWYRQALGQGPEFLTYFNYEAQQDKSGLPNDRFSAERPEGSISTLTIQRTEQRDSAMYRCASSWTAGASLDSPDTQYFGPGTRLTVL.

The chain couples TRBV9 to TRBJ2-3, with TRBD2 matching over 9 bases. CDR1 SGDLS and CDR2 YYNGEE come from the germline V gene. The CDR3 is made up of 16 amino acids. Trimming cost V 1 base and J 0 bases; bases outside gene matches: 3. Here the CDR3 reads CASSVITSGSTDTQYF. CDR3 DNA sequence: TGTGCCAGCAGCGTAATCACTAGCGGGAGCACAGATACGCAGTATTTT. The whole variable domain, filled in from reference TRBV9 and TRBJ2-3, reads DSGVTQTPKHLITATGQRVTLRCSPRSGDLSVYWYQQSLDQGLQFLIQYYNGEERAKGNILERFSAQQFPDLHSELNLSSLELGDSALYFCASSVITSGSTDTQYFGPGTRLTVL.

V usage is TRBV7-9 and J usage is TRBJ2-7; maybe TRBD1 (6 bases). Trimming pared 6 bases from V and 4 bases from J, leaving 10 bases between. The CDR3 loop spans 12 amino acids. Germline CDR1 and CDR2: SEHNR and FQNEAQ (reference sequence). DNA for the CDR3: TGTGCCAGCAGGTCTACAGGGTACGAGCAGTACTTC. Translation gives CASRSTGYEQYF.